The 27 T cell receptor beta chains listed next were all sequenced from one sample in a study of cytomegalovirus exposure and HLA in healthy donors. Primers: 60 Vbeta forward and 13 Jbeta reverse. Produced via immunoSEQ multiplex PCR; TCRdb's table is partial and in-frame only. The sample records hundreds of thousands of clones, 83% being singletons. Sample: PBMCs. These receptors originate from a girl aged 10 to 17 in good health and CMV-seronegative.

This clone was observed a handful of times. This chain joins TRBV6-5 and TRBJ1-5; 7 bases match TRBD1. The CDR3 sequence is 12 residues long. Germline loops: CDR1 MNHEY, CDR2 SVGAGI. V trimming: 6 bases; J trimming: 7 bases; junction bases outside the gene matches: 3. In nucleotides, the CDR3 is TGTGCCAGCAGCCGACAGGGACAGCCCCAGCATTTT. It codes for CASSRQGQPQHF.

The chain has TRBV7-3 and TRBJ2-1, with a possible D match to TRBD2 (7 bases). With 5 bases removed from V and 5 bases from J, the gap between germline ends came to 13 bases. The CDR3 runs 14 residues. Germline V CDR1 and CDR2: SGHTA, FQGTGA. CDR3 DNA: TGTGCCAGCAGCACTACAGGGAGGGACAATGAGCAGTTCTTC. This codes for CASSTTGRDNEQFF.

The V call is TRBV4-1, the J call TRBJ1-5; D is perhaps TRBD1 (5 bases). The CDR3 runs to 15 residues. V was clipped by 4 bases and J by 4 bases, with 14 bases between them. Germline loops: CDR1 MGHRA, CDR2 YSYEKL. In DNA, the CDR3 is TGCGCCAGCAGCCCTAGGGGATTAGGTAATCAGCCCCAGCATTTT. Encoded protein: CASSPRGLGNQPQHF.

The rearrangement links TRBV5-6 to TRBJ2-2; 9 bases are a match to TRBD2. CDR1 is SGHDT, CDR2 YYEEEE, per germline. Unmatched junction bases numbered 11, after V lost 5 bases and J lost 6 bases. The CDR3 runs to 16 residues. The CDR3, as DNA: TGTGCCAGCAGAGGACATAGCGGGGGAATCGCCGGGGAGCTGTTTTTT. It specifies CASRGHSGGIAGELFF.

J is TRBJ1-4 and V is TRBV9, with a weak D call TRBD1 (6 bases). This CDR3 contains 14 residues. Deletions cut 2 bases from V and 4 bases from J, with 9 bases between. Germline values: CDR1 SGDLS, CDR2 YYNGEE. DNA for the CDR3: TGTGCCAGCAGCGTGGGACAAAGTAATGAAAAACTGTTTTTT. It codes for CASSVGQSNEKLFF.

This clone appeared a single time. This sequence joins TRBV7-3 and TRBJ2-6; D is ambiguous. CDR1 and CDR2 from the germline V gene are SGHTA and FQGTGA. The V gene lost 0 bases and the J gene lost 0 bases, with 18 bases spanning the gap. This CDR3 has 20 amino acids. The CDR3 bases are TGTGCCAGCAGCTTAACGAACTACCTGACGGCAAACTCTGGGGCCAACGTCCTGACTTTC. Translation: CASSLTNYLTANSGANVLTF.

This chain uses TRBV7-8 with TRBJ2-6; tentative D call: TRBD1 (5 bases). Looked up from germline, CDR1 is SGHVS and CDR2 is FQNEAQ. V was cut by 5 bases and J by 2 bases, with 22 bases left in between. This CDR3 is built from 19 residues. This chain's CDR3 is CASSHDPRWQGTGANVLTF. The CDR3 DNA follows: TGTGCCAGCAGCCACGACCCCCGGTGGCAGGGCACTGGGGCCAACGTCCTGACTTTC. The full variable domain, completed using reference TRBV7-8 and TRBJ2-6, is GAGVSQSPRYKVAKRGQDVALRCDPISGHVSLFWYQQALGQGPEFLTYFQNEAQLDKSGLPSDRFFAERPEGSVSTLKIQRTQQEDSAVYLCASSHDPRWQGTGANVLTFGAGSRLTVL.

V is TRBV6-1 and J is TRBJ2-3; D unclear. Germline CDR1 and CDR2: MNHNS and SASEGT. V lost 6 bases to trimming and J lost 4 bases, with 17 bases between them. The CDR3 runs 15 residues. The CDR3 sequence is CASRESWVRADTQYF. The CDR3 DNA reads TGTGCCAGCAGGGAGAGTTGGGTCCGCGCAGATACGCAGTATTTT.

This clone was picked up one time. V and J are TRBV2 and TRBJ1-3; the match to TRBD1 covers 7 bases. V lost 6 bases and J lost 4; bases outside the gene matches: 6. The CDR3 consists of 14 residues. CDR1 is SNHLY, CDR2 FYNNEI, per germline. Here the CDR3 DNA reads TGTGCCAGCAGAAACAGGGGATCGGGAAACACCATATATTTT. Translating it yields CASRNRGSGNTIYF. The whole variable domain, filled in from reference TRBV2 and TRBJ1-3, reads EPEVTQTPSHQVTQMGQEVILRCVPISNHLYFYWYRQILGQKVEFLVSFYNNEISEKSEIFDDQFSVERPDGSNFTLKIRSTKLEDSAMYFCASRNRGSGNTIYFGEGSWLTVV.

The chain has TRBV7-2 and TRBJ2-3, with 8 positions matching TRBD2. The CDR3 spans 13 residues. Germline V gene data show CDR1 as SGHTA and CDR2 as FQGNSA. V lost 9 bases to trimming and J lost 5 bases; unmatched junction nucleotides: 7. This CDR3 is CARDGGVRDTQYF. The CDR3 region has the DNA TGTGCCAGGGACGGGGGGGTGAGAGATACGCAGTATTTT.

The V and J genes are TRBV19 and TRBJ1-2; 9 bases align to TRBD1. V shed 3 bases, J shed 6 bases, and the junction held 8 bases outside the gene matches. CDR1 is LNHDA, CDR2 SQIVND, per germline (reference sequence). The length of the CDR3 is 15 residues. The CDR3 DNA sequence: TGTGCCAGTAGTATTTTCCGGACAGGGGCGGATGGCTACACCTTC. It specifies CASSIFRTGADGYTF.

V is TRBV9 and J is TRBJ2-2, with a weak D call TRBD1 (7 bases). The length of the CDR3 is 15 residues. Looked up from germline, CDR1 is SGDLS and CDR2 is YYNGEE. V shed 2 bases and J shed 6 bases, with 14 bases lying between them. In DNA form, the CDR3 reads TGTGCCAGCAGCGTGGACTACCAGGGGGCCGGGGAGCTGTTTTTT. Its translation is CASSVDYQGAGELFF.

The chain recombines TRBV11-2 with TRBJ2-2; 7 bases are a match to TRBD1. This CDR3 spans 16 amino acids. Trimming took 4 bases from V and 7 from J; bases not matched to a gene: 12. Germline CDR1 and CDR2: SGHAT and FQNNGV. The CDR3: CASSSRDREFFGELFF. CDR3 coding DNA: TGTGCCAGCAGCTCAAGGGACAGAGAGTTTTTCGGGGAGCTGTTTTTT. The variable domain in full, completed from reference TRBV11-2 and TRBJ2-2, reads EAGVAQSPRYKIIEKRQSVAFWCNPISGHATLYWYQQILGQGPKLLIQFQNNGVVDDSQLPKDRFSAERLKGVDSTLKIQPAKLEDSAVYLCASSSRDREFFGELFFGEGSRLTVL.

The V call is TRBV9, the J call TRBJ2-5; TRBD2 agrees at 11 bases. With V trimmed by 4 bases and J by 5 bases, 4 bases remained unmatched. Germline values: CDR1 SGDLS, CDR2 YYNGEE. The CDR3 contains 14 residues. The CDR3 protein is CASSTTSGSETQYF. For the CDR3, the DNA is TGTGCCAGCAGCACTACTAGCGGGAGTGAGACCCAGTACTTC.

CDR3 coding DNA: TGTGCCAGCAGTCCGACAGGGCGACTATACAATGAGCAGTTCTTC. It encodes CASSPTGRLYNEQFF. The chain couples TRBV6-5 to TRBJ2-1, with 7 bases that match TRBD1. CDR1 is MNHEY and CDR2 is SVGAGI in the germline V gene. Trimming took 5 bases from V and 4 from J; bases not matched to a gene: 8. The CDR3 has 15 amino acids.

The CDR3 region is CASSWGTGGAGQPQHF. The CDR3 DNA sequence: TGCGCCAGCAGCTGGGGGACAGGGGGCGCAGGGCAGCCCCAGCATTTT. This rearrangement joins TRBV5-1 to TRBJ1-5; TRBD1 aligns across 12 bases. Germline CDR1 and CDR2: SGHRS and YFSETQ. The junction had 8 bases not matched to a gene; V was cut back by 3 bases and J by 7 bases. This CDR3 has 16 residues.

The V call is TRBV2, the J call TRBJ1-5, with D maybe TRBD1 (5 bases). This CDR3 comprises 16 residues. Germline V gene data show CDR1 as SNHLY and CDR2 as FYNNEI. Trimming removed 11 bases at V and 4 bases at J, with 24 bases between. This CDR3 reads CAPREGPKSTNQPQHF. The CDR3 region has the DNA TGTGCCCCCCGGGAGGGGCCGAAATCTACTAATCAGCCCCAGCATTTT.

CDR3 bases: TGCGCCAGCAGCCCCCAACCCTCTAGCGGGACCTCCTACGAGCAGTACTTC. It specifies CASSPQPSSGTSYEQYF. The rearrangement joins TRBV5-1 to TRBJ2-7, with 9 bases matching TRBD2. This CDR3 is 17 amino acids long. With 4 bases clipped from V and 0 bases from J, the junction kept 11 bases outside the gene matches. Germline V gene lookup returns CDR1 SGHRS and CDR2 YFSETQ.

This clone was seen more than once but under ten times. V usage is TRBV7-6 and J usage is TRBJ1-2; 7 bases line up with TRBD1. V trimming: 4 bases; J trimming: 4 bases; junction bases outside the gene matches: 12. Germline V gives CDR1 SGHVS, CDR2 FNYEAQ. This CDR3 region has 16 residues. The CDR3 coding sequence is TGTGCCAGCAGCTCCCACCTTGGCAGGGGGACCTATGGCTACACCTTC. This gives the protein CASSSHLGRGTYGYTF.

This clone was seen only once. The chain carries TRBV5-5 and TRBJ1-1; tentative D call: TRBD1 (5 bases). This CDR3 comprises 15 residues. Germline V lookup: CDR1 SGHKS, CDR2 YYEKEE (reference sequence). Trimming cost V 0 bases and J 5 bases, with 14 bases left between them. The DNA of the CDR3 is TGTGCCAGCAGCTTGGGGCAGGGACGGGGGACTGAAGCTTTCTTT. Translated: CASSLGQGRGTEAFF.

The CDR3 spells CASGDSGAFPYEQYF. In DNA, the CDR3 is TGTGCCAGCGGCGATAGCGGGGCCTTTCCCTACGAGCAGTACTTC. The chain has TRBV2 and TRBJ2-7; 8 bases are a match to TRBD2. Looked up from germline, CDR1 is SNHLY and CDR2 is FYNNEI. Losses at the gene ends were 8 bases for V and 2 bases for J; bases not matched to a gene: 11. The CDR3 contains 15 residues.

The chain employs TRBV27 and TRBJ2-3; 7 positions match TRBD2. J lost 0 bases, V lost 2 bases, and 14 bases had no gene match. The CDR3 length is 19 residues. Germline V gives CDR1 MNHEY, CDR2 SMNVEV (reference sequence). Here the CDR3 DNA reads TGTGCCAGCAGTTTAAGGGCCCGCGCACGGGGAGGGAGCACAGATACGCAGTATTTT. Protein: CASSLRARARGGSTDTQYF.

The V and J genes are TRBV27 and TRBJ1-4; D unclear. The germline gives CDR1 MNHEY, CDR2 SMNVEV (reference sequence). The CDR3 extends over 16 amino acids. V shed 2 bases and J shed 7 bases, with 17 bases lying between them. The CDR3 sequence: CASSLGLGVGSEKLFF. The CDR3, as DNA: TGTGCCAGCAGTTTAGGCCTCGGGGTGGGGAGTGAAAAACTGTTTTTT.

The chain employs TRBV28 and TRBJ2-7, with 7 nucleotides matching TRBD1. CDR1 is MDHEN and CDR2 is SYDVKM in the germline V gene. This CDR3 is 14 amino acids long. Trimming took 8 bases from V and 2 from J; bases not matched to a gene: 9. The CDR3 spells CASQNRDRPYEQYF. DNA of the CDR3: TGTGCCAGCCAAAACCGGGACAGACCCTACGAGCAGTACTTC.

The chain recombines TRBV6-5 with TRBJ1-2; unclear D gene. V lost 4 bases to trimming and J lost 3 bases, with 9 bases between them. This CDR3 is built from 13 residues. Germline V gene data show CDR1 as MNHEY and CDR2 as SVGAGI. This chain's CDR3 is CASSSNSYYGYTF. CDR3 DNA: TGTGCCAGCAGTTCTAACAGCTACTATGGCTACACCTTC.

The chain recombines TRBV5-1 with TRBJ2-1; 10 nucleotides line up with TRBD2. The CDR3 extends over 15 amino acids. V gave up 4 bases and J gave up 3 bases; unmatched junction bases: 4. Germline assignment: CDR1 SGHRS and CDR2 YFSETQ. The CDR3 nucleotides are TGCGCCAGCAGCATCGTAGCGGGGGGCTACAATGAGCAGTTCTTC. This codes for CASSIVAGGYNEQFF.

The J gene is TRBJ2-5, the V gene TRBV6-1, with no clear D. The assigned J gene may be wrong: the sequence end matches TRBJ2-7 better. CDR1 MNHNS and CDR2 SASEGT come from the germline V gene. The CDR3 is made up of 11 amino acids. As DNA, the CDR3 is TGTGCCAGCAGTGAAGCCTACGAGCAGTACTTC. Its translation is CASSEAYEQYF.